Listed below are T cell receptor beta chains from one sample, sequenced in a study of blood T cells in healthy people across ages. TCRdb processed the 5' RACE reads anew with MiXCR; each CDR3 protein has one entry. The data hold 700,000 or so distinct CDR3 sequences, with about 43% observed a single time. The specimen sequenced was blood. These receptors all come from a man of 80 years or more in good health. CDR3s include the opening cysteine and the closing phenylalanine or tryptophan. The D gene is left open where the match is weak. Expanded clones get a size class; other rows say once, few or many, or leave the size out.

v_call: TRBV6-2/TRBV6-3; clone_size: few; d_call: TRBD2; j_call: TRBJ2-1; cdr3_nt: TGTGCCAGCAGCCAACTAGCGGGATGTGAGCAGTTCTTC; cdr3_aa: CASSQLAGCEQFF
v_call: TRBV7-2; clone_size: once; d_call: -; j_call: TRBJ2-4; cdr3_nt: TGTGCCAGCAGCTTAACAAGGGCACGGAAGGGGTCTAGCCAAAACATTCAGTACTTC; cdr3_aa: CASSLTRARKGSSQNIQYF
v_call: TRBV20-1; clone_size: -; d_call: TRBD2; j_call: TRBJ2-4; cdr3_nt: TGCAGTGCCACGGGGGGGGGTCTTCGAAATGAGCAGTACTTC; cdr3_aa: CSATGGGLRNEQYF
v_call: TRBV5-1; clone_size: -; d_call: -; j_call: TRBJ2-5; cdr3_nt: TGCGCCAGCACCAAGACGGCGGGTCGACAAGAGACCCAGTACTTC; cdr3_aa: CASTKTAGRQETQYF
v_call: TRBV5-5; clone_size: -; d_call: -; j_call: TRBJ2-7; cdr3_nt: TGTGCCAGCAGCTTGGTGTCAGGGGACTCGTTGAACGAGCAGTACTTC; cdr3_aa: CASSLVSGDSLNEQYF
v_call: TRBV21-1; clone_size: few; d_call: -; j_call: TRBJ2-7; cdr3_nt: TGTGCCAGCAGCACCCCTAGGGGGACACCTTACGAGCAGTACTTC; cdr3_aa: CASSTPRGTPYEQYF
v_call: TRBV7-6; clone_size: -; d_call: -; j_call: TRBJ2-5; cdr3_nt: TGTGCCAGCAGCTTAGTTTGGGCGCCTCAAGAGACCCAGTACTTC; cdr3_aa: CASSLVWAPQETQYF
v_call: TRBV20-1; clone_size: -; d_call: -; j_call: TRBJ2-1; cdr3_nt: TGCAGTGCTAGACTTCCCAGGGGAGGGAATGAGCAGTTCTTC; cdr3_aa: CSARLPRGGNEQFF
v_call: TRBV9; clone_size: -; d_call: -; j_call: TRBJ2-3; cdr3_nt: TGTGCCAGCAGCGTAGCCGGACGGGGAGATACGCAGTATTTT; cdr3_aa: CASSVAGRGDTQYF
v_call: TRBV6-2/TRBV6-3; clone_size: -; d_call: -; j_call: TRBJ2-5; cdr3_nt: TGTGCCAGCAACTACGGGACGGAGACCCAGTACTTC; cdr3_aa: CASNYGTETQYF
v_call: TRBV30; clone_size: -; d_call: -; j_call: TRBJ1-2; cdr3_nt: TGTGCCTGGAGTACTTTCTATGGCTACACCTTC; cdr3_aa: CAWSTFYGYTF
v_call: TRBV20-1; clone_size: -; d_call: -; j_call: TRBJ2-1; cdr3_nt: TGCAGTGCTTCATCGGGACTTGTCTACAATAAGCAGTTCTTC; cdr3_aa: CSASSGLVYNKQFF
v_call: TRBV29-1; clone_size: -; d_call: TRBD1; j_call: TRBJ2-5; cdr3_nt: TGCAGCGTGACGACAGGGCAAGAGACCCAGTACTTC; cdr3_aa: CSVTTGQETQYF
v_call: TRBV27; clone_size: few; d_call: -; j_call: TRBJ2-5; cdr3_nt: TGTGCCAGGAGAGGGGTGGTAGGGGCATACCAAGAGACCCAGTACTTC; cdr3_aa: CARRGVVGAYQETQYF
v_call: TRBV15; clone_size: once; d_call: TRBD1; j_call: TRBJ1-2; cdr3_nt: TGTGCCACCAGCAGAGATCCCGACAGGGCGGACACCTTC; cdr3_aa: CATSRDPDRADTF
v_call: TRBV20-1; clone_size: -; d_call: -; j_call: TRBJ1-1; cdr3_nt: TGCAGTGCCGGGCGTCAGGGTGGCACTGAAGCTTTCTTT; cdr3_aa: CSAGRQGGTEAFF
v_call: TRBV27; clone_size: -; d_call: TRBD2; j_call: TRBJ2-1; cdr3_nt: TGTGCCGGCAGCGCCTGGCTAGCGGGAGGGCCAAGAGAGCAGTTCTTC; cdr3_aa: CAGSAWLAGGPREQFF
v_call: TRBV29-1; clone_size: few; d_call: -; j_call: TRBJ2-5; cdr3_nt: TGCAGCGTTGAAGGTGGTGAAGGGACCCAGTACTTC; cdr3_aa: CSVEGGEGTQYF
v_call: TRBV20-1; clone_size: -; d_call: -; j_call: TRBJ2-7; cdr3_nt: TGCAGTGCCAGAGGACTACAGGGGAGCGAGCAGTACTTC; cdr3_aa: CSARGLQGSEQYF
v_call: TRBV12-3/TRBV12-4; clone_size: once; d_call: -; j_call: TRBJ1-5; cdr3_nt: TGTGCCAGCAGTTTATCAGCCCCAGGTCAGCCCCAGCATTTT; cdr3_aa: CASSLSAPGQPQHF
v_call: TRBV6-6; clone_size: -; d_call: -; j_call: TRBJ2-1; cdr3_nt: TGTGCCAGCAGTTACGCTCCGGAGAGGGAGCAGTTCTTC; cdr3_aa: CASSYAPEREQFF
v_call: TRBV20-1; clone_size: many; d_call: TRBD1; j_call: TRBJ2-1; cdr3_nt: TGCAGTGCTAGATCAGGGGGCTCCTACAATGAGCAGTTCTTC; cdr3_aa: CSARSGGSYNEQFF
v_call: TRBV27; clone_size: -; d_call: -; j_call: TRBJ1-2; cdr3_nt: TGTGCCAGCAGCCTACTCCCCGGGACTAATAAAGGCTACACCTTC; cdr3_aa: CASSLLPGTNKGYTF
v_call: TRBV7-6; clone_size: -; d_call: -; j_call: TRBJ1-4; cdr3_nt: TGTGCCAGCAGCTTAGCAGGGTTCGGTGAAAAACTGTTTTTT; cdr3_aa: CASSLAGFGEKLFF
v_call: TRBV29-1; clone_size: many; d_call: TRBD2; j_call: TRBJ2-5; cdr3_nt: TGCAGCGGTAGCGGGAACCAAGAGACCCAGTACTTC; cdr3_aa: CSGSGNQETQYF
v_call: TRBV6-2/TRBV6-3; clone_size: many; d_call: -; j_call: TRBJ1-2; cdr3_nt: TGTGCCAGCAGTTACTCGGGATCCTCCCGCTATGGCTACACCTTC; cdr3_aa: CASSYSGSSRYGYTF
v_call: TRBV7-2; clone_size: -; d_call: TRBD1; j_call: TRBJ2-5; cdr3_nt: TGTGCCAGCAGCGGAGGACAGGCGGAGACCCAGTACTTC; cdr3_aa: CASSGGQAETQYF